A single sample gave rise to the 2 T cell receptor beta chains below, sequenced in a study of beta chain features in type 1 diabetes. Their antigens are not known. Since all of the isolated RNA was reverse transcribed, expressed TCRB transcripts were what got sequenced. Only in-frame clones appear in the TCRdb table, and some are missing; sequencing was by immunoSEQ multiplex PCR. The sample consists of around 600,000 clones, around 11% of them appearing once. Findings and caveats of the study: There was a moderate but significant shortening of TCRB CDR3s in all four CD4+ subsets of Type 1 diabetes patients.

Sequencing used naive CD4+ T cells from blood. Source of these receptors: a man younger than 40 with type 1 diabetes.

This clone was seen a handful of times. V and J are TRBV25-1 and TRBJ1-4, with TRBD1 as a possible D gene (5 bases). The germline V gene has CDR1 MGHDK and CDR2 SYGVNS. The length of the CDR3 is 16 residues. V lost 7 bases to trimming and J lost 0 bases, with 15 bases between them. CDR3 DNA: TGTGCCAGCACCCGAGGGGCAGATGCAACTAATGAAAAACTGTTTTTT. Protein sequence: CASTRGADATNEKLFF.

The chain couples TRBV9 to TRBJ2-1, with 9 bases aligning to TRBD1. The trim removed 0 bases at V and 0 bases at J, leaving 7 bases unmatched. CDR1 is SGDLS, CDR2 YYNGEE, per germline. This CDR3 contains 18 residues. The CDR3 coding sequence is TGTGCCAGCAGCGTAGGGACAGGGGTGCCCTACTCCTACAATGAGCAGTTCTTC. Residues: CASSVGTGVPYSYNEQFF.